This T cell receptor (beta chain) was sequenced for a study of blood T cell repertoires in COVID-19. In the study overall: T cells, B-cell-depleted T cells, or PBMCs provided the cDNA or gDNA that served as material.

Assay: immunoSEQ multiplex PCR; the TCRdb copy retains only in-frame clones and omits some. Among under 150,000 clones listed, 80% to 90% were seen once. V lost 5 bases to trimming and J lost 2 bases; unmatched junction nucleotides: 9. The germline gives CDR1 MDHEN, CDR2 SYDVKM. This CDR3 has 15 residues. The gene calls are TRBV28 and TRBJ2-7, with 7 nucleotides matching TRBD2. The sequence was obtained from a man aged 35 to 55 with acute or convalescent COVID-19. The sample comprised peripheral blood. CDR3 amino acids: CASSRGVQLPYEQYF. CDR3 DNA: TGTGCCAGCAGTCGGGGGGTGCAGTTACCCTACGAGCAGTACTTC.